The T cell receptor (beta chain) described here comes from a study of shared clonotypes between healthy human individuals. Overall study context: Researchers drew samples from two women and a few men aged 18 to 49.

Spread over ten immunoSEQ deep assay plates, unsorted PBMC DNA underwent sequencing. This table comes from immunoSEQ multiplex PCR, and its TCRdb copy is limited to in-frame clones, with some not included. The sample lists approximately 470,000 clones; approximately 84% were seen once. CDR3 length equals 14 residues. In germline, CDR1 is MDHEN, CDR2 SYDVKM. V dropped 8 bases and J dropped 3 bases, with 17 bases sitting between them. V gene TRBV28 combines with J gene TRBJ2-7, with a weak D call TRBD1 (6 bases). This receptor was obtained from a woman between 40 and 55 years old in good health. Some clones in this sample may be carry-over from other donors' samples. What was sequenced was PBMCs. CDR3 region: CASQGQSLVYEQYF. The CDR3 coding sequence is TGTGCCAGCCAAGGACAGTCTTTGGTCTACGAGCAGTACTTC.